A single sample gave rise to the 9 T cell receptor beta chains below, sequenced in a study of blood T cell repertoires in COVID-19 (dated by TCRdb to between 2020 and 2021). The library was prepared using the immunoSEQ multiplex PCR assay. The immuneACCESS repertoire file appears here via TCRdb, limited to in-frame rearrangements. These files lack a portion of the clones; in checked studies, under half of the deficit traces to unresolved V genes, and the cause of the others is not known. The sample data list 260,000 or so clones, and approximately 91% of these were observed just once. The top ten hold about 0.7% of the sample. Material for sequencing was peripheral blood. The receptors were sampled from a human donor in a cohort sampled during active COVID-19.

V gene TRBV6-5 combines with J gene TRBJ1-6; no definite D call. Per the germline V gene, CDR1 is MNHEY and CDR2 is SVGAGI. The CDR3 runs 13 residues. Between the trimmed V and J ends, which lost 4 bases and 5 bases, there was a span of 6 bases. The CDR3 spells CASSSANNSPLHF. The CDR3 DNA sequence: TGTGCCAGCAGTTCCGCTAATAATTCACCCCTCCACTTT.

The chain uses TRBV7-9 and TRBJ2-5; 9 nucleotides align to TRBD2. Germline CDR1 reads SEHNR; CDR2 reads FQNEAQ (reference sequence). The CDR3 has 16 amino acids. With 5 bases clipped from V and 3 bases from J, the junction kept 10 bases outside the gene matches. CDR3 loop: CASSQSRLAAEETQYF. The CDR3 DNA reads as TGTGCCAGCAGCCAATCAAGACTAGCGGCTGAAGAGACCCAGTACTTC.

The chain couples TRBV12-3 or TRBV12-4 to TRBJ1-2; TRBD1 agrees at 9 bases. The CDR3 spans 13 residues. V shed 4 bases, J shed 8 bases, and the junction held 5 bases outside the gene matches. The CDR3 reads CASSWTGVAGYTF. CDR3 nucleotide sequence: TGTGCCAGCAGTTGGACAGGGGTGGCCGGCTACACCTTC.

This clone has only a few counts. The chain carries TRBV4-1 and TRBJ2-7; D might be TRBD2 (5 bases). The CDR3 contains 14 residues. Trimming stripped 1 base from V and 7 bases from J, with 14 bases between. From germline, CDR1 is MGHRA and CDR2 YSYEKL. The CDR3 loop is CASSQVGNVREQYF. The CDR3 region has the DNA TGCGCCAGCAGCCAAGTCGGGAATGTGAGGGAGCAGTACTTC.

This chain links TRBV6-5 with TRBJ1-1, with 7 bases identical to TRBD1. The CDR3 extends over 13 amino acids. Germline CDR1 MNHEY, CDR2 SVGAGI. After removal of 6 bases from V and 3 bases from J, the junction contained 4 bases not matched to a gene. The chain's CDR3 is CASRFQGDTEAFF. The CDR3 DNA reads as TGTGCCAGCAGGTTTCAGGGGGACACTGAAGCTTTCTTT.

This chain connects TRBV28 to TRBJ2-7; no reliable D call. CDR1 and CDR2 from the germline V gene are MDHEN and SYDVKM. The length of the CDR3 is 12 residues. The V end lost 2 bases, the J end lost 7 bases, and 9 bases lay between the germline ends. DNA of the CDR3: TGTGCCAGCAGTTTACTCCGCCGGGAGCAGTACTTC. Protein: CASSLLRREQYF.

This clone has only one observation. V gene TRBV21-1 combines with J gene TRBJ2-7; the table's D call, TRBD2, has no DNA check behind it. TRBV21-1 is a pseudogene. The CDR3 sequence is 15 residues long. The CDR3 protein is CASSKDTICLVEQYF. CDR3 nucleotide sequence: TGTGCCAGCAGCAAAGACACTATTTGTCTGGTCGAGCAGTACTTC.

The gene calls are TRBV7-2 and TRBJ2-6; D ambiguous. The germline CDR1 and CDR2 sequences are SGHTA and FQGNSA. Trimming took 5 bases from V and 2 from J, leaving 4 bases between them. The CDR3 covers 13 residues. CDR3 in DNA: TGTGCCAGCAGCCTACCTGGGGCCAACGTCCTGACTTTC. It is translated as CASSLPGANVLTF.

The chain uses TRBV7-8 and TRBJ2-7, with TRBD2 matching over 8 bases. V gave up 5 bases and J gave up 0 bases; unmatched junction bases: 6. Germline CDR1 reads SGHVS; CDR2 reads FQNEAQ. CDR3 length equals 15 residues. The CDR3 loop reads CASSPRGGLSYEQYF. The DNA for the CDR3 is TGTGCCAGCAGCCCCCGGGGGGGCCTCTCCTACGAGCAGTACTTC.